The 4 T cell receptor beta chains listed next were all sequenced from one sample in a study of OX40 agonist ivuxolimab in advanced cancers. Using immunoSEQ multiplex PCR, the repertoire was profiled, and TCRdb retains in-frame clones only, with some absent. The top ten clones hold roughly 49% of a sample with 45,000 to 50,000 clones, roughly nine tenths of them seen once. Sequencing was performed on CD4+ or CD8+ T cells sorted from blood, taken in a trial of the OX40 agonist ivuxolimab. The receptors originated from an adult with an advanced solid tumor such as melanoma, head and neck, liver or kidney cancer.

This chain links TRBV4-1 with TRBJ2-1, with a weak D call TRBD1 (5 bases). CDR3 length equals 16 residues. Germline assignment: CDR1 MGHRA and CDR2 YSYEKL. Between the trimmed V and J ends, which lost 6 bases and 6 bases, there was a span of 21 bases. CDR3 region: CASSRIQALSGNEQFF. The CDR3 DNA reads TGCGCCAGCAGTCGCATACAGGCTCTTTCGGGCAATGAGCAGTTCTTC.

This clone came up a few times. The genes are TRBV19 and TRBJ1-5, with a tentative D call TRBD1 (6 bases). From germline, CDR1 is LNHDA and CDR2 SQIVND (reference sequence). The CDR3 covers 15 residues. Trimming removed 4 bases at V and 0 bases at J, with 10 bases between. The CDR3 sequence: CASSKDSNSNQPQHF. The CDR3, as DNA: TGTGCCAGTAGTAAGGACAGTAATAGCAATCAGCCCCAGCATTTT.

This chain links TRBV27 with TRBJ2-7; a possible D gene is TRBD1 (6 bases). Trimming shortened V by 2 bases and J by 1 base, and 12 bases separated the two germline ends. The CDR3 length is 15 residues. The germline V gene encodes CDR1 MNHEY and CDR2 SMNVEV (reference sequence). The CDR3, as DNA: TGTGCCAGCAGTTTAACGCCGACAGGTTCCTACGAGCAGTACTTC. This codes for CASSLTPTGSYEQYF.

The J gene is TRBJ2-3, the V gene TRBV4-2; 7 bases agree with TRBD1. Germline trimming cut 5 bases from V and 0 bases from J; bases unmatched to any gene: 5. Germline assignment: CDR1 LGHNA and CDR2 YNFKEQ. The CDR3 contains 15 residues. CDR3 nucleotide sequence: TGTGCCAGCAGCGCAGGGGACAGAAGCACAGATACGCAGTATTTT. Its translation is CASSAGDRSTDTQYF.